The clone carrying this TCR beta chain was recorded once. The data derive from a study of OX40 agonist ivuxolimab in advanced cancers. This CDR3 contains 15 residues. Germline CDR1 is SGDLS and CDR2 is YYNGEE. Trimming took off 4 bases at V and 1 base at J, with 14 bases between the two ends. Clones were read by immunoSEQ multiplex PCR, and TCRdb kept only the in-frame ones, dropping some. Of under 20,000 clones in the sample, less than 90% are singletons; the top ten hold about 16%. Drawing of blood for sampling happened at baseline, at cycle 4 day 1, and at cycle 7 day 1. The specimen comprised CD4+ or CD8+ T cells sorted from blood, sampled in a trial of the OX40 agonist ivuxolimab. This receptor was taken from an adult with an advanced solid tumor such as melanoma, head and neck, liver or kidney cancer. The chain employs TRBV9 and TRBJ1-1, with a weak D call TRBD1 (6 bases). The CDR3 protein is CASSPDQGQNTEAFF. As DNA, the CDR3 is TGTGCCAGCAGCCCCGACCAGGGGCAGAACACTGAAGCTTTCTTT.